Listed below are T cell receptor beta chains from one sample, sequenced in a study of metastatic and nonmetastatic thyroid tumors. TCRdb ran MiXCR on the PCR reads. The table records 35,000 to 50,000 clones, roughly a sixth of them present only once. The sequenced sample was tumor tissue. These receptor sequences come from a female donor with papillary thyroid cancer or a benign thyroid nodule (not recorded which). Some clones in this sample may be carry-over from other donors' samples. Both conserved end residues are part of each CDR3. D genes are given only for firm matches. Size tells how often a clone was seen (once, few, many) or the class of an expanded clone, and some rows leave it out.

v_call,clone_size,j_call,d_call,cdr3_nt,cdr3_aa
TRBV28,few,TRBJ2-7,.,TGTTCAACTTGCGGTAGCGATCAGTACGAGCAGTACTTC,CSTCGSDQYEQYF
TRBV9,many,TRBJ2-5,.,TGTGCCAGCAGCGTAGCGGCTAGCCCAGGAGAGACCCAGTACTTC,CASSVAASPGETQYF
TRBV27,.,TRBJ2-5,TRBD2,TGTGCCAGCAGTCCCCTAGCGGCCCTCCAAGAGACCCAGTACTTC,CASSPLAALQETQYF
TRBV20-1,many,TRBJ1-1,TRBD1,TGCAGTGCCTGGGGACAGACGAACACTGAAGCTTTCTTT,CSAWGQTNTEAFF
TRBV3-1,.,TRBJ1-1,.,TGTGCCAGCAGCCAAGGGGTCGTGGGCACTGAGGCTTTCTTT,CASSQGVVGTEAFF
TRBV7-7,.,TRBJ2-7,.,TGTGCCAGCAGCTCACCAACCCCTAGCTACGAGCAGTACTTC,CASSSPTPSYEQYF
TRBV18,many,TRBJ2-5,TRBD1,TGTGCCAGCTCACCACAAACAGGGGCGCCTCTGGAGACCCAGTACTTC,CASSPQTGAPLETQYF
TRBV4-2,many,TRBJ2-7,TRBD2,TGTGCCAGCAGCCAACTCCGAACGGGAGGTATCTACGAGCAGTACTTC,CASSQLRTGGIYEQYF
TRBV28,many,TRBJ1-5,.,TGTGCCAGCAGTCCCTTACGCAGTGGTCAGCCCCAGCATTTT,CASSPLRSGQPQHF
TRBV4-1,.,TRBJ1-4,.,TGCGCCAGCAGCCAAGATGCGGGGTTCAATGAAAAACTGTTTTTT,CASSQDAGFNEKLFF
TRBV5-6,many,TRBJ2-7,.,TGTGCCAGCAGCTTAGGCGGGGGCTACTCCTACGAGCAGTACTTC,CASSLGGGYSYEQYF
TRBV6-5,many,TRBJ2-1,.,TGTGCCAGCAGTTACGGTGTCGAGCAGTTCTTC,CASSYGVEQFF
TRBV27,few,TRBJ2-7,.,TGTGCCAGCATTTTGTCGGGCGTGAGGGCCCCAGGCGAGCAGTACTTC,CASILSGVRAPGEQYF
TRBV20-1,.,TRBJ1-6,.,TGCAGTGCTAGAGTGGGCGGCATGGTTGGTTCACCCCTCCACTTT,CSARVGGMVGSPLHF
TRBV6-6,.,TRBJ2-1,.,TGTGCCAGCAGTTACTCGGCAGGGGCGAAACTGAACAATGAGCAGTTCTTC,CASSYSAGAKLNNEQFF
TRBV5-1,many,TRBJ2-7,.,TGCGCCAGCAGCCTATTTTACGAGCAGTACTTC,CASSLFYEQYF
TRBV20-1,.,TRBJ2-1,.,TGCAGTGCTAGAGGTGCTACTAGCTATCTCAATGAGCAGTTCTTC,CSARGATSYLNEQFF
TRBV6-1,many,TRBJ1-4,.,TGTGCCAGCAGTGCCCAGTGGGAAGATAATGAAAAACTGTTTTTT,CASSAQWEDNEKLFF
TRBV12-3/TRBV12-4,many,TRBJ1-4,TRBD1,TGTGCCAGCAGCTTCACAGGGGGCAATAATGAAAAACTGTTTTTT,CASSFTGGNNEKLFF
TRBV27,many,TRBJ2-7,.,TGTGCCAGCAGTTTAGGGCCTAACCTCTACGAGCAGTACTTC,CASSLGPNLYEQYF
TRBV6-1,many,TRBJ1-1,.,TGTGCCAGCAGTGAATGGGATAACACTGAAGCTTTCTTT,CASSEWDNTEAFF
TRBV24-1,many,TRBJ2-1,TRBD2,TGTGCCACCAGTGATATAGCGGGAGGAACCTACAATGAGCAGTTCTTC,CATSDIAGGTYNEQFF
TRBV14,many,TRBJ2-5,TRBD2,TGTGCCAGCAGCCAAGCGCAGTGGTGGACTAGCGGGAGGGCGGAAGAGACCCAGTACTTC,CASSQAQWWTSGRAEETQYF
TRBV9,many,TRBJ2-3,TRBD2,TGTGCCAGCAGCGCGCAGACTAGCGGGAGGGGAGATACGCAGTATTTT,CASSAQTSGRGDTQYF
TRBV30,many,TRBJ2-1,TRBD2,TGTGCCTGGAGTGCTAGCGGGACACGTGAGCAGTTCTTC,CAWSASGTREQFF
TRBV5-1,many,TRBJ2-1,.,TGCGCCAGCAGCTTCGGGGCGGGACATCTTTACAATGAGCAGTTCTTC,CASSFGAGHLYNEQFF
TRBV15,few,TRBJ2-3,.,TGTGCCACCAGCGGAAGGTGGTCAGACACAGATACGCAGTATTTT,CATSGRWSDTDTQYF
TRBV12-3/TRBV12-4,few,TRBJ1-4,.,TGTGCCAGCTCCCATAAGGGTCGAGGTAATGAAAAACTGTTTTTT,CASSHKGRGNEKLFF
TRBV28,many,TRBJ2-2,.,TGTGCCAGCAGTTTAATTGGGACAAGAGCCGGGGAGCTGTTTTTT,CASSLIGTRAGELFF
TRBV9,.,TRBJ2-3,.,TGTGCCAGCATCCTCGGTGTAAGGGTCCCAGATACGCAGTATTTT,CASILGVRVPDTQYF
TRBV25-1,many,TRBJ1-5,.,TGTGCCAGCAGTGACATGGACGGCAATCAGCCCCAGCATTTT,CASSDMDGNQPQHF
TRBV2,many,TRBJ2-1,TRBD2,TGTGCCAGCAGAAAGGGACTAGCGGGCAACAATGAGCAGTTCTTC,CASRKGLAGNNEQFF
TRBV9,.,TRBJ2-3,.,TGTGCCAGCAACGTAGCTAGCTGGCCAGATACGCAGTATTTT,CASNVASWPDTQYF
TRBV5-1,many,TRBJ2-1,.,TGCGCCAGCAGCCGAACCCGGAATGAGCAGTTCTTC,CASSRTRNEQFF
TRBV2,.,TRBJ2-7,TRBD1,TGTGCCAGCAGTACGCCCGGGACAGGGGAGATATCCTACGAGCAGTACTTC,CASSTPGTGEISYEQYF
TRBV20-1,.,TRBJ2-1,TRBD2,TGCAGTCCTAGCCCCCTAGCGGTCCGCTCCTACAATGAGCAGTTCTTC,CSPSPLAVRSYNEQFF
TRBV18,.,TRBJ2-2,.,TGTGCCATCTCACCTATAATACAGCGCCCCGGGGAGCTGTTTTTT,CAISPIIQRPGELFF
TRBV18,many,TRBJ2-5,TRBD2,TGTGCCAGCTCCCGGACTAGCGAAGAGACCCAGTACTTC,CASSRTSEETQYF
TRBV5-1,.,TRBJ2-7,.,TGCGCCAGCAGCTCAACGGTCGGAATCTCCTACGAGCAGTACTTC,CASSSTVGISYEQYF
TRBV6-4,.,TRBJ1-5,.,TGTGCCAGCAGAACCAAAGGGGGAGGAAGCAATCAGCCCCAGCATTTT,CASRTKGGGSNQPQHF
TRBV7-9,.,TRBJ2-6,.,TGTGCCAGCAGGTTGGCGGGGGCTGTGGCCAACGTCCTGACTTTC,CASRLAGAVANVLTF
TRBV15,many,TRBJ2-4,.,TGTGCCACCAGCAATAGGCCCTGGGGTGGAGGGAAAAACATTCAGTACTTC,CATSNRPWGGGKNIQYF
TRBV19,.,TRBJ1-2,.,TGTGCCAGTAGTGCCAGCCGAGCTAACTATGGCTACACCTTC,CASSASRANYGYTF
TRBV11-2,.,TRBJ1-6,.,TGTGCCAGCAGCTTAGGACCAGGGATCAATTCACCCCTCCACTTT,CASSLGPGINSPLHF
TRBV27,many,TRBJ2-6,.,TGTGCCAGCAAGGAGGGTGCCGGGGCCAACGTCCTGACTTTC,CASKEGAGANVLTF
TRBV20-1,many,TRBJ2-5,.,TGCAGTGCACACAGGGGGGGAGAGACCCAGTACTTC,CSAHRGGETQYF
TRBV5-8,.,TRBJ2-5,TRBD1,TGCGCCAGCAGCTTGAGGACAGGCTCACACCAAGAGACCCAGTACTTC,CASSLRTGSHQETQYF
TRBV7-2,many,TRBJ2-5,TRBD1,TGTGCCAGCAGCTTATTCCGGGACAGGGGGCGAGAGACCCAGTACTTC,CASSLFRDRGRETQYF
TRBV7-9,many,TRBJ2-1,TRBD2,TGTGCCAGCAGCCTCCTAGCGGGAGGAGAAAATGAGCAGTTCTTC,CASSLLAGGENEQFF
TRBV11-3,once,TRBJ1-1,.,TGTGCCAGCAGCCTTACGGTGGACACTGAAGCTTTCTTT,CASSLTVDTEAFF
TRBV5-4,many,TRBJ2-1,.,TGTGCCAGCAGCATCGGACCGACGCCGTACAATGAGCAGTTCTTC,CASSIGPTPYNEQFF
TRBV3-1,many,TRBJ2-5,.,TGTGCCAGCAGCCAATCGGGGACGAAAGAGACCCAGTACTTC,CASSQSGTKETQYF
TRBV5-5,few,TRBJ1-2,.,TGTGCCAGCAGCTCCACAGGACAGAACTATGGCTACACCTTC,CASSSTGQNYGYTF
TRBV18,many,TRBJ2-2,.,TGTGCCAGCTCACCATCATCCGACGCGAACACCGGGGAGCTGTTTTTT,CASSPSSDANTGELFF
TRBV24-1,many,TRBJ1-5,.,TGTGCCACCAGTGAATCGGGTCAGCCCCAGCATTTT,CATSESGQPQHF
TRBV27,.,TRBJ1-1,.,TGTGCCAGCCAACAGGACCTTATACCGAACACTGAAGCTTTCTTT,CASQQDLIPNTEAFF
TRBV4-1,.,TRBJ2-2,TRBD2,TGCGCCAGCAGCGGTAGACTAGCGGGAGATTCGAGGGAGCTGTTTTTT,CASSGRLAGDSRELFF
TRBV6-2/TRBV6-3,many,TRBJ1-2,.,TGTGCCAGCAATGTGGAGGGCAGGAACTATGGCTACACCTTC,CASNVEGRNYGYTF
TRBV7-9,many,TRBJ1-4,TRBD1,TGTGCCAGCAGCCCGACAGGGGTAGTTGAAAAACTGTTTTTT,CASSPTGVVEKLFF